This T cell receptor beta chain was found in a study of blood T cell repertoires in COVID-19. Study-wide background: Whether acute or convalescent, the COVID-19 samples came from the United States, Italy and Spain.

The CDR3 sequence is 14 residues long. Trimming pared 2 bases from V and 0 bases from J, leaving 7 bases between. The germline CDR1 and CDR2 sequences are SGHVS and FQNEAQ. As originally analysed: Scientists estimated how many nucleated cells there were by amplifying reference gene primers. The protocol was immunoSEQ multiplex PCR, while the TCRdb copy is restricted to in-frame clones and leaves out a portion. V and J calls and clone size are as listed in that table; D and trimming were resolved from the DNA. The sample shows roughly 220,000 clones, approximately 90% of them seen only once. Clinical histories supplied by participants themselves formed the basis of cohort assignment.

V usage is TRBV7-8 and J usage is TRBJ1-1, with a possible D match to TRBD1 (5 bases). This TCR was sampled from a woman aged 40 to 50 with acute COVID-19. The sample taken for sequencing was PBMCs or T cells enriched from blood (not recorded which). The CDR3 loop is CASSLQGMNTEAFF. CDR3 coding DNA: TGTGCCAGCAGCTTACAGGGCATGAACACTGAAGCTTTCTTT.